The 26 T cell receptor beta chains below were found in one sample sequenced in a study of cytomegalovirus exposure and HLA in healthy donors. It was with 60 Vbeta and 13 Jbeta primers that the PCR ran. Assay used: immunoSEQ multiplex PCR; TCRdb lists only in-frame clones, some missing. Of about 170,000 clones in the sample, roughly 70% were seen once. The sequencing input was PBMCs. The receptors were gathered from a girl aged 5 to 17 in good health and CMV-seronegative.

The V call is TRBV6-6, the J call TRBJ2-1; 10 bases match TRBD1. Germline values: CDR1 MNHNY, CDR2 SVGAGI (reference sequence). This CDR3 contains 15 residues. Germline trimming cut 6 bases from V and 10 bases from J; bases unmatched to any gene: 12. The CDR3 here is CASRPWTGGTGEQFF. The CDR3 region has the DNA TGTGCCAGCAGGCCGTGGACAGGGGGGACAGGGGAGCAGTTCTTC.

The chain combines TRBV2 with TRBJ1-1; weak D call: TRBD1 (5 bases). CDR1 and CDR2 from the germline V gene are SNHLY and FYNNEI. CDR3 length: 14 amino acids. Deletions cut 6 bases from V and 5 bases from J, with 16 bases between. CDR3 sequence: CASSGGVLPTEAFF. The CDR3 DNA sequence: TGTGCCAGCAGCGGGGGGGTCTTGCCGACTGAAGCTTTCTTT.

The chain is built from TRBV27 and TRBJ1-1; D remains unclear. V was cut by 7 bases and J by 3 bases, with 12 bases left in between. Germline V gene sequence: CDR1 MNHEY, CDR2 SMNVEV (reference sequence). The CDR3 is 13 residues long. The CDR3 DNA reads as TGTGCCAGCAAGAACAGAATCCACACTGAAGCTTTCTTT. Protein: CASKNRIHTEAFF.

The rearrangement joins TRBV4-1 to TRBJ1-6, with TRBD1 matching 8 bases. The CDR3 runs 16 residues. Germline V lookup: CDR1 MGHRA, CDR2 YSYEKL. The trim removed 3 bases at V and 6 bases at J, leaving 7 bases unmatched. The CDR3 sequence is CASSQPQGASNSPLHF. CDR3 nucleotide sequence: TGCGCCAGCAGCCAGCCTCAGGGGGCCAGTAATTCACCCCTCCACTTT.

Regarding this clone: At the DNA level, this CDR3 is encoded by other sequences in the same sample as well. V usage is TRBV4-1 and J usage is TRBJ2-3; perhaps TRBD2 as D (6 bases). The V end lost 0 bases, the J end lost 3 bases, and 7 bases lay between the germline ends. CDR1 MGHRA and CDR2 YSYEKL come from the germline V gene. The CDR3 is made up of 14 amino acids. DNA for the CDR3: TGCGCCAGCAGCCAAGAGGAGGGGACAGATACGCAGTATTTT. It specifies CASSQEEGTDTQYF.

This clone was counted a few times. This sequence joins TRBV30 and TRBJ2-2; D possibly corresponds to TRBD1 (6 bases). Germline CDR1 is GTSNPN and CDR2 is SVGIG (reference sequence). The CDR3 is made up of 15 amino acids. V was trimmed by 0 bases and J by 7 bases, leaving 15 bases between them. For the CDR3, the DNA is TGTGCCTGGAGTGTACTGCAGGGGCTAGGCGGGGAGCTGTTTTTT. Translating it yields CAWSVLQGLGGELFF.

In regard to this clone: This sample also contains other DNA sequences that code for the same CDR3. This rearrangement joins TRBV7-9 to TRBJ1-1; D unresolved. Germline CDR1 is SEHNR and CDR2 is FQNEAQ (reference sequence). There are 13 residues in the CDR3. V was clipped by 1 base and J by 3 bases, with 6 bases between them. The DNA for the CDR3 is TGTGCCAGCAGCTTAGTCCAGGACACTGAAGCTTTCTTT. Protein product: CASSLVQDTEAFF.

This chain links TRBV11-2 with TRBJ2-1; tentatively, D is TRBD2 (5 bases). The CDR3 contains 16 residues. CDR1 is SGHAT and CDR2 is FQNNGV in the germline V gene. V was clipped by 5 bases and J by 9 bases, with 23 bases between them. The chain's CDR3 is CASSALRGLSWSEQFF. The CDR3 nucleotides are TGTGCCAGCAGCGCCCTCCGGGGTCTGTCATGGAGTGAGCAGTTCTTC.

J is TRBJ2-7 and V is TRBV10-3; D gene uncertain. The germline V gene encodes CDR1 ENHRY and CDR2 SYGVKD. Trimming left V 0 bases short and J 1 base short, with 7 bases between. The CDR3 is made up of 14 amino acids. The CDR3 DNA reads as TGTGCCATCAGTGAGTCGAGACAATCCTACGAGCAGTACTTC. Translating gives CAISESRQSYEQYF.

The chain combines TRBV5-4 with TRBJ1-1; 10 bases fit TRBD1. Germline V gene data show CDR1 as SGHNT and CDR2 as YYREEE (reference sequence). CDR3 length equals 16 residues. The J segment lost 3 bases and the V segment lost 5 bases, leaving 10 bases of the junction unmatched. CDR3 residues: CASRRTGGDWDTEAFF. CDR3 bases: TGTGCCAGCAGACGGACAGGGGGTGATTGGGACACTGAAGCTTTCTTT.

CDR3 sequence reads: CSVDRPGNFGSEQYF. CDR3 coding DNA: TGCAGCGTTGATCGCCCAGGGAATTTTGGTAGCGAGCAGTACTTC. This rearrangement joins TRBV29-1 to TRBJ2-7, with D possibly matching TRBD1 (5 bases). V dropped 3 bases and J dropped 6 bases, with 21 bases sitting between them. CDR1 is SQVTM, CDR2 ANQGSEA, per germline. The CDR3 covers 15 residues.

This clone has only one observation. This sequence joins TRBV5-1 and TRBJ1-2; 10 positions match TRBD1. CDR3 size: 14 residues. Germline lookup yields CDR1 SGHRS and CDR2 YFSETQ. Trimming removed 6 bases from V and 7 bases from J; junction bases left unmatched: 9. CDR3 nucleotide sequence: TGCGCCAGCAACTACGGGACAGGGGACGCTGGCTACACCTTC. Residues: CASNYGTGDAGYTF.

The chain is built from TRBV9 and TRBJ2-1; D remains ambiguous. CDR1 is SGDLS, CDR2 YYNGEE, per germline. Trimming left V 0 bases short and J 8 bases short, with 9 bases between. The CDR3 consists of 13 residues. The chain's CDR3 is CASSVVVDDEQFF. The CDR3 DNA reads TGTGCCAGCAGCGTAGTGGTAGATGATGAGCAGTTCTTC.

V and J are TRBV7-8 and TRBJ1-2; 9 bases are a match to TRBD1. Germline V gives CDR1 SGHVS, CDR2 FQNEAQ. After removal of 2 bases from V and 8 bases from J, the junction contained 6 bases not matched to a gene. This CDR3 has 14 amino acids. The CDR3 protein is CASSLRDRDSGYTF. CDR3 nucleotides: TGTGCCAGCAGCTTAAGGGACAGGGATAGCGGCTACACCTTC. Drawing the rest from reference TRBV7-8 and TRBJ1-2, the complete variable domain is GAGVSQSPRYKVAKRGQDVALRCDPISGHVSLFWYQQALGQGPEFLTYFQNEAQLDKSGLPSDRFFAERPEGSVSTLKIQRTQQEDSAVYLCASSLRDRDSGYTFGSGTRLTVV.

V gene TRBV10-3 combines with J gene TRBJ1-2; D not resolved. Germline CDR1 and CDR2: ENHRY and SYGVKD. Trimming took 2 bases from V and 2 from J, leaving 12 bases between them. CDR3 size: 15 residues. This chain's CDR3 is CAISENDILNYGYTF. The DNA of the CDR3 is TGTGCCATCAGTGAGAATGACATCTTGAACTATGGCTACACCTTC.

The gene calls are TRBV13 and TRBJ2-7; 12 nucleotides line up with TRBD1. Looked up from germline, CDR1 is PRHDT and CDR2 is FYEKMQ (reference sequence). The CDR3 is 15 residues long. The J segment lost 4 bases and the V segment lost 3 bases, leaving 4 bases of the junction unmatched. CDR3 protein: CASSFSGQGAYEQYF. The CDR3 DNA sequence: TGTGCCAGCAGCTTTTCGGGACAGGGGGCATACGAGCAGTACTTC. Looking up the rest from reference TRBV13 and TRBJ2-7 gives the full variable domain: AAGVIQSPRHLIKEKRETATLKCYPIPRHDTVYWYQQGPGQDPQFLISFYEKMQSDKGSIPDRFSAQQFSDYHSELNMSSLELGDSALYFCASSFSGQGAYEQYFGPGTRLTVT.

V is TRBV5-1 and J is TRBJ1-2; maybe TRBD1 (5 bases). The length of the CDR3 is 13 residues. CDR1 and CDR2 (germline): SGHRS, YFSETQ. Trimming left V 0 bases short and J 5 bases short, with 8 bases between. The DNA for the CDR3 is TGCGCCAGCAGCTTGGCGGGGGAGTATGGCTACACCTTC. Amino acids: CASSLAGEYGYTF.

The rearrangement links TRBV15 to TRBJ2-1, with TRBD2 matching over 10 bases. The germline CDR1 and CDR2 sequences are LNHNV and YYDKDF (reference sequence). V lost 2 bases to trimming and J lost 7 bases; unmatched junction nucleotides: 5. The CDR3 runs 15 residues. CDR3 protein: CATSRTSGGANEQFF. CDR3 sequence (DNA): TGTGCCACCAGCAGAACCAGCGGGGGGGCAAATGAGCAGTTCTTC.

The chain joins TRBV2 to TRBJ2-7; no firm D call. The CDR3 is made up of 12 amino acids. The germline V gene encodes CDR1 SNHLY and CDR2 FYNNEI. V was pared by 5 bases and J by 3 bases, with 8 bases between. The CDR3 DNA follows: TGTGCCAGCAGTACTACGGTCTACGAGCAGTACTTC. Protein product: CASSTTVYEQYF.

The rearrangement uses TRBV7-8 and TRBJ1-4, with 9 bases identical to TRBD1. This CDR3 comprises 17 residues. Per germline, CDR1 SGHVS and CDR2 FQNEAQ. Trimming removed 2 bases from V and 10 bases from J; junction bases left unmatched: 14. CDR3 sequence: CASSLYKLRTGEGKLFF. The CDR3 nucleotides read TGTGCCAGCAGCTTATATAAACTGAGGACAGGGGAGGGAAAACTGTTTTTT.

The chain employs TRBV21-1 and TRBJ2-7; the listed D gene, TRBD2, was not tested against the DNA. TRBV21-1 is given as a pseudogene. The CDR3 has 15 amino acids. In DNA form, the CDR3 reads TGTGCCAGCAGCAAGGCGACGTTGGCGGTCCACGAGCAGTACTTC. Translation gives CASSKATLAVHEQYF.

The CDR3: CASRNLPDRGFAFF. The DNA of the CDR3 is TGTGCCAGCAGGAATCTCCCGGACAGGGGATTTGCTTTCTTT. The V and J genes are TRBV27 and TRBJ1-1, with 9 bases identical to TRBD1. V lost 6 bases and J lost 11; bases outside the gene matches: 13. The germline CDR1 and CDR2 sequences are MNHEY and SMNVEV (reference sequence). This CDR3 is built from 14 residues.

The chain employs TRBV5-4 and TRBJ2-2; 11 bases agree with TRBD2. The CDR3 covers 16 residues. CDR1 is SGHNT, CDR2 YYREEE, per germline (reference sequence). J was trimmed by 4 bases and V by 3 bases; bases with no gene match: 5. DNA of the CDR3: TGTGCCAGCAGCTCCTCTAGCGGGGGGTTCACCGGGGAGCTGTTTTTT. Translation: CASSSSSGGFTGELFF.

The CDR3 nucleotides read TGTGCCAGCTCACCCTACCGGGGGGCTGCGAAGAACACTGAAGCTTTCTTT. It specifies CASSPYRGAAKNTEAFF. The chain carries TRBV18 and TRBJ1-1, with D perhaps matching TRBD1 (6 bases). In germline, CDR1 is KGHSH, CDR2 LQKENI. The CDR3 spans 17 residues. V lost 3 bases and J 1 base, leaving 18 bases between the germline ends.

V gene TRBV6-5 combines with J gene TRBJ2-3, with D possibly TRBD2 on 7 matching bases. The CDR3 consists of 12 residues. The germline V gene has CDR1 MNHEY and CDR2 SVGAGI. Trimming left V 6 bases short and J 6 bases short, with 10 bases between. The CDR3 sequence: CASRRGLDTQYF. CDR3 DNA: TGTGCCAGCAGGCGGGGGCTGGATACGCAGTATTTT.

CDR3 residues: CASKAVGTEAFF. CDR3 bases: TGTGCCAGTAAGGCGGTTGGGACTGAAGCTTTCTTT. V gene TRBV19 combines with J gene TRBJ1-1; D unclear. Germline V gene sequence: CDR1 LNHDA, CDR2 SQIVND (reference sequence). Trimming left V 7 bases short and J 5 bases short, with 11 bases between. The CDR3 contains 12 residues.